Given below is one T cell receptor (beta chain) in context. The data stem from a study of blood T cell repertoires in COVID-19. Only in-frame clones appear in the TCRdb table, and some are missing; sequencing was by immunoSEQ multiplex PCR. Among roughly 260,000 clones listed, 82% were seen once. Sequencing was done on a sample of peripheral blood. This TCR derives from a woman aged 18 to 35 with acute or convalescent COVID-19.

The CDR3 DNA follows: TGTGCCAGCAGCTTACTTTACCAGGGGAACTATGGCTACACCTTC. It specifies CASSLLYQGNYGYTF. The genes are TRBV5-5 and TRBJ1-2; TRBD1 is a possible D gene (6 bases). Deletions cut 2 bases from V and 2 bases from J, with 13 bases between. Per the germline V gene, CDR1 is SGHKS and CDR2 is YYEKEE (reference sequence). The CDR3 consists of 15 residues.